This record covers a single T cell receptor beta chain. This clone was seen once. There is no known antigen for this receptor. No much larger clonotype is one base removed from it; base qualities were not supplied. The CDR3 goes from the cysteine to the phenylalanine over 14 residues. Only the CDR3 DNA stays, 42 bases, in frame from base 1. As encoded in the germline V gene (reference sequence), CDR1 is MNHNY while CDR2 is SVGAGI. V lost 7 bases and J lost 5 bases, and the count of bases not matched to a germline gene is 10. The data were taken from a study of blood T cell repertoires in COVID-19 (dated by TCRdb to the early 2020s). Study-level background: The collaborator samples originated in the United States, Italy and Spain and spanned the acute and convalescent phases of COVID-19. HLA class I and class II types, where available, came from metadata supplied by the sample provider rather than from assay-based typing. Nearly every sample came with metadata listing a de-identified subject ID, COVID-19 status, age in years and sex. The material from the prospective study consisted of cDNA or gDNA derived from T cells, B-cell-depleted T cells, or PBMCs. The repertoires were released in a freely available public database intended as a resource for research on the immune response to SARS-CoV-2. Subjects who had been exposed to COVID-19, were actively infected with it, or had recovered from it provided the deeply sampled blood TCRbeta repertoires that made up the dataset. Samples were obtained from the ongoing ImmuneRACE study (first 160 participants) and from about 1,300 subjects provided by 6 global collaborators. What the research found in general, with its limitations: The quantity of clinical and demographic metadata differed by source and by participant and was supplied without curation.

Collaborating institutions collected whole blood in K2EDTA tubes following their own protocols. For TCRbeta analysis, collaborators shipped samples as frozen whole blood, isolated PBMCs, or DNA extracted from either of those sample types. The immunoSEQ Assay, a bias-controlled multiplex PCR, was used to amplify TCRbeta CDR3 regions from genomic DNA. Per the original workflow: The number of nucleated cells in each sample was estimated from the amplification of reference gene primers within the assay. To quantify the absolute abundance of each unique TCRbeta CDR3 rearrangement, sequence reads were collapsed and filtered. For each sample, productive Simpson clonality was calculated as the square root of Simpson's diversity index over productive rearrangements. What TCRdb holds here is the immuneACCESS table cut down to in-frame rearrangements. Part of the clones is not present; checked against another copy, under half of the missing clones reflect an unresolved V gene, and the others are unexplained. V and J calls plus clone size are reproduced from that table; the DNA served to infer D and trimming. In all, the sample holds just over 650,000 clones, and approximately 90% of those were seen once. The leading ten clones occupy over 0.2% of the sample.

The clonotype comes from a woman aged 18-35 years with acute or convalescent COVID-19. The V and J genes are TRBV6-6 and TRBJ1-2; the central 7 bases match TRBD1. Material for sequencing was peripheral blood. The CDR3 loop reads CASTQGGLTYGYTF. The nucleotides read TGTGCCAGCACGCAAGGGGGCCTGACTTATGGCTACACCTTC.